A single sample gave rise to the 9 T cell receptor beta chains below, sequenced in a study of radiotherapy plus CTLA-4 blockade in lung cancer. Sequencing was performed with immunoSEQ multiplex PCR; in TCRdb, only in-frame clones are kept and a portion is missing. The sample yields about 73,000 clones, roughly 91% seen once. Source: peripheral blood, taken from a patient treated with radiotherapy plus ipilimumab. These TCRs come from a human donor with non-small cell lung cancer that progressed on radiotherapy plus ipilimumab.

The CDR3 loop reads CASIDTGELFF. In nucleotides, the CDR3 is TGTGCCAGTATCGACACCGGGGAGCTGTTTTTT. V is TRBV19 and J is TRBJ2-2; D is unresolved. The CDR3 has 11 residues. V was cut by 7 bases and J by 3 bases, with 3 bases left in between. Per germline, CDR1 LNHDA and CDR2 SQIVND (reference sequence).

The rearrangement joins TRBV18 to TRBJ2-5; D gene unclear. The ends were cut back, 3 bases at V and 4 bases at J, with 15 bases in the middle. The CDR3 loop spans 15 amino acids. CDR1 is KGHSH and CDR2 is LQKENI in the germline V gene. This CDR3 is CASSPVPSRIETQYF. The CDR3, as DNA: TGTGCCAGCTCACCTGTGCCGTCTCGGATAGAGACCCAGTACTTC.

In nucleotides, the CDR3 is TGTGCCAGTAGTCCCCGGACCTATGGCTACACCTTC. Its translation: CASSPRTYGYTF. The chain has TRBV19 and TRBJ1-2, with unresolved D. CDR1 is LNHDA and CDR2 is SQIVND in the germline V gene (reference sequence). V was trimmed by 5 bases and J by 4 bases, leaving 8 bases between them. This CDR3 has 12 amino acids. The full variable domain, in which reference TRBV19 and TRBJ1-2 provide the parts outside the CDR3, is DGGITQSPKYLFRKEGQNVTLSCEQNLNHDAMYWYRQDPGQGLRLIYYSQIVNDFQKGDIAEGYSVSREKKESFPLTVTSAQKNPTAFYLCASSPRTYGYTFGSGTRLTVV.

Worth noting for this clone: One junction end disagrees with the germline gene, perhaps due to a read error. The chain carries TRBV7-7 and TRBJ2-5, with 8 bases matching TRBD1. The V gene's germline CDR1 is SSHAT and CDR2 FNYEAQ (reference sequence). The CDR3 runs to 15 residues. The CDR3 region is CASSTGGQTQETQYF. The CDR3 DNA reads as TGTGCTAGCAGCACAGGGGGACAGACTCAAGAGACCCAGTACTTC.

The chain joins TRBV6-5 to TRBJ1-2, with TRBD1 as a possible D gene (6 bases). Trimming removed 5 bases from V and 6 bases from J, with 10 bases in between. CDR1 MNHEY and CDR2 SVGAGI come from the germline V gene. The CDR3 is made up of 12 amino acids. This CDR3 reads CASSIQGNGYTF. DNA for the CDR3: TGTGCCAGCAGTATACAGGGTAATGGCTACACCTTC.

This clone was picked up one time. This chain uses TRBV5-1 with TRBJ2-1; 14 bases map to TRBD2. The V segment lost 2 bases and the J segment 2 bases; nucleotides outside the gene matches: 3. CDR1 is SGHRS, CDR2 YFSETQ, per germline. The CDR3 totals 17 residues. This CDR3 reads CASSLGLAGGAYNEQFF. The CDR3 coding sequence is TGCGCCAGCAGCTTAGGACTAGCGGGAGGCGCCTACAATGAGCAGTTCTTC.

The rearrangement uses TRBV27 and TRBJ1-5, with D perhaps matching TRBD1 (6 bases). Germline CDR1 MNHEY, CDR2 SMNVEV (reference sequence). The CDR3 sequence is 16 residues long. V was cut by 6 bases and J by 2 bases, with 17 bases left in between. CDR3 residues: CASRAQGIGGNQPQHF. DNA of the CDR3: TGTGCCAGCAGGGCACAGGGCATAGGCGGCAATCAGCCCCAGCATTTT.

The V gene is TRBV7-3, the J gene TRBJ2-3; D may be TRBD2 (5 bases). Trimming pared 4 bases from V and 4 bases from J, leaving 12 bases between. The CDR3 totals 14 residues. CDR1 is SGHTA, CDR2 FQGTGA, per germline. Written as DNA, the CDR3 is TGTGCCAGCAGCTCCGCGGGCGAGGCAGATACGCAGTATTTT. This translates into CASSSAGEADTQYF. Full variable domain (rest looked up from reference TRBV7-3 and TRBJ2-3): GAGVSQTPSNKVTEKGKYVELRCDPISGHTALYWYRQSLGQGPEFLIYFQGTGAADDSGLPNDRFFAVRPEGSVSTLKIQRTERGDSAVYLCASSSAGEADTQYFGPGTRLTVL.

The V call is TRBV5-4, the J call TRBJ2-3, with TRBD2 matching over 10 bases. Trimming took 2 bases from V and 0 from J; bases not matched to a gene: 3. The germline gives CDR1 SGHNT, CDR2 YYREEE (reference sequence). This CDR3 has 16 residues. The CDR3 coding sequence is TGTGCCAGCAGCTTAAGGACTAGCGGAAGCACAGATACGCAGTATTTT. This translates into CASSLRTSGSTDTQYF.